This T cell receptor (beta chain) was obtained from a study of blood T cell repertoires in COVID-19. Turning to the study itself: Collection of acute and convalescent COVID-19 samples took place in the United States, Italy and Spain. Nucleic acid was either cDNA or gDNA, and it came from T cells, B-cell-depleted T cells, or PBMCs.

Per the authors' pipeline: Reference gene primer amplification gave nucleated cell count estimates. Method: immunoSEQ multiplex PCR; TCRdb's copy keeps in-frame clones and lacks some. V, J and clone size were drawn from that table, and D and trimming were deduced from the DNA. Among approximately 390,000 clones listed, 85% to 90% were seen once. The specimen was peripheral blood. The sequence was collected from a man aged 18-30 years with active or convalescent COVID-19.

This chain's CDR3 is CASSVDSRETQYF. The CDR3 coding sequence is TGTGCCAGCAGCGTAGACAGTCGGGAGACCCAGTACTTC. This rearrangement joins TRBV9 to TRBJ2-5; D not certain. The V gene's germline CDR1 is SGDLS and CDR2 YYNGEE. V was cut by 0 bases and J by 5 bases, with 8 bases left in between. There are 13 residues in the CDR3.